This T cell receptor beta chain was profiled in a study of OX40 agonist ivuxolimab in advanced cancers. Assay: immunoSEQ multiplex PCR; the TCRdb copy retains only in-frame clones and omits some. The table lists approximately 57,000 clones, approximately 75% of them singletons. The CDR3 runs 16 residues. Germline V CDR1 and CDR2: SGHTA, FQGNSA. The V gene end was trimmed by 5 bases and the J gene end by 0 bases; junction bases not matched to a gene: 8. The chain carries TRBV7-2 and TRBJ2-3; 7 bases align to TRBD2. This sample comprised CD4+ or CD8+ T cells sorted from blood, obtained in a trial of the OX40 agonist ivuxolimab. This clonotype was obtained from an adult with an advanced solid tumor such as melanoma, head and neck, liver or kidney cancer. The CDR3 DNA follows: TGTGCCAGCAGCCGCGGACTAGGCCAAAGCACAGATACGCAGTATTTT. Its translation: CASSRGLGQSTDTQYF.